This T cell receptor (beta chain) was identified during a study of T-cell reconstitution after alpha-beta-depleted transplantation in children. The table lists this clonotype with many counts. For TCRbeta, the library was prepared with unique molecular identifiers. Each CDR3 protein is one row after TCRdb ran MiXCR on the PCR reads. The repertoire has approximately 93,000 distinct CDR3 sequences, roughly 7.7% of them found once; the top ten carry approximately 7%. The germline gives CDR1 LGHDT, CDR2 YNNKEL (reference sequence). V shed 4 bases and J 2 bases; nucleotides not matched to a gene: 10. The CDR3 runs to 17 residues.

Sequenced here: PBMCs from the stem cell graft donor, sampled from the stem cell graft. This clonotype was sampled from a human donor who donated a stem cell graft to a child with congenital amegakaryocytic thrombocytopenia. The chain employs TRBV3-1 and TRBJ2-3; the match to TRBD2 covers 9 bases. Here the CDR3 reads CASSPSLGTSPTDTQYF. The CDR3 DNA sequence: TGTGCCAGCAGCCCCTCATTGGGGACTAGCCCCACAGATACGCAGTATTTT.